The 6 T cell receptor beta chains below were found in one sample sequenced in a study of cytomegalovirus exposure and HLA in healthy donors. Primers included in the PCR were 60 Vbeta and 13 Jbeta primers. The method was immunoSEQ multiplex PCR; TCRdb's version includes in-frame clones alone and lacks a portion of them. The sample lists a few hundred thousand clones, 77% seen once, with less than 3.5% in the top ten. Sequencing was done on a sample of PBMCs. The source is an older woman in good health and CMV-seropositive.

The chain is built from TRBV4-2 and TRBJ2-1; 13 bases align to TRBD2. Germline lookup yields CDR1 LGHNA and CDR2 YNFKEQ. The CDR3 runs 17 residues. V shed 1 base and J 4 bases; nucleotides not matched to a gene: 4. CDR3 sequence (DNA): TGTGCCAGCAGCCAAGGGGGGACTAGCGGGGTTTACAATGAGCAGTTCTTC. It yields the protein CASSQGGTSGVYNEQFF.

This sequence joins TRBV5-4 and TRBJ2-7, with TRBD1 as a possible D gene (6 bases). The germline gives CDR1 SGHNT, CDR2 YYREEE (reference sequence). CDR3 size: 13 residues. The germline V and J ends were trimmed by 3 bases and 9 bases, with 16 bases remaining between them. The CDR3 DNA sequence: TGTGCCAGCAGCTCACGGACAGATTCTGGGCAGTACTTC. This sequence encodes CASSSRTDSGQYF. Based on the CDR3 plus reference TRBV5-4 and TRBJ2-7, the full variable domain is ETGVTQSPTHLIKTRGQQVTLRCSSQSGHNTVSWYQQALGQGPQFIFQYYREEENGRGNFPPRFSGLQFPNYSSELNVNALELDDSALYLCASSSRTDSGQYFGPGTRLTVT.

The CDR3 is CASSLLAPNTGELFF. In nucleotides, the CDR3 is TGCGCCAGCAGCCTACTAGCGCCGAACACCGGGGAGCTGTTTTTT. The chain has TRBV5-1 and TRBJ2-2, with 7 bases lining up with TRBD2. This CDR3 has 15 amino acids. Germline CDR1 reads SGHRS; CDR2 reads YFSETQ. Trimming took 4 bases from V and 0 from J; bases not matched to a gene: 3.

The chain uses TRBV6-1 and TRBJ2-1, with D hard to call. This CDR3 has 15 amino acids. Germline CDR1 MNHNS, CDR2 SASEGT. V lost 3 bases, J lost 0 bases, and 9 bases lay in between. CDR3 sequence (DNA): TGTGCCAGCAGTGACACCCCTAGCTCCTACAATGAGCAGTTCTTC. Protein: CASSDTPSSYNEQFF.

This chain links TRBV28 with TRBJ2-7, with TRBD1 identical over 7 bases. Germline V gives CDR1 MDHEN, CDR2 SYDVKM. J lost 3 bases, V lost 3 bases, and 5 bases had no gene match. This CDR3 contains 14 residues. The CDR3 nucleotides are TGTGCCAGCAGTTTGTACCAGGGGGTCTACGAGCAGTACTTC. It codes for CASSLYQGVYEQYF.

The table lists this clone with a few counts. Here the CDR3 reads CASSFGQGDQPQHF. The CDR3 nucleotides are TGTGCCAGCAGCTTCGGACAGGGAGATCAGCCCCAGCATTTT. The chain uses TRBV2 and TRBJ1-5; 8 bases fit TRBD1. Germline CDR1 reads SNHLY; CDR2 reads FYNNEI. J was trimmed by 5 bases and V by 6 bases; bases with no gene match: 6. The CDR3 is 14 amino acids.